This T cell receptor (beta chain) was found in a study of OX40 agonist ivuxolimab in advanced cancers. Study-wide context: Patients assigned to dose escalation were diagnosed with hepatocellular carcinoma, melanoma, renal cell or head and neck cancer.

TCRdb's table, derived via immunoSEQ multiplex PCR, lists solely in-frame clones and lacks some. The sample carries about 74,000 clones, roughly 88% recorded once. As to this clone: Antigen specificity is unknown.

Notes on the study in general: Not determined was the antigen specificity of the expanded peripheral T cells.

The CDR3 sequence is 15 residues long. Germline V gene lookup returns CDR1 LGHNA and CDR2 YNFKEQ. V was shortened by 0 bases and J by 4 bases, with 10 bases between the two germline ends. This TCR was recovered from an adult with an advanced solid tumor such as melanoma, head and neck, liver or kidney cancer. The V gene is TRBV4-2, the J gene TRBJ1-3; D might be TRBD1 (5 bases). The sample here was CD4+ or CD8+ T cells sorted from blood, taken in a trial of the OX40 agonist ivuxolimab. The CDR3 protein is CASSQELGPGNTIYF. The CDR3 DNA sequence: TGTGCCAGCAGCCAAGAATTGGGGCCCGGAAACACCATATATTTT.